The 2 T cell receptor beta chains in this list originate from one sample, sequenced in a study of T-cell reconstitution after alpha-beta-depleted transplantation in children. Construction of the TCRbeta library involved unique molecular identifiers. One entry per CDR3 protein results from TCRdb running MiXCR on the PCR reads. Among about 98,000 distinct CDR3 sequences listed, 23% were seen once. The sequences come from PBMCs, collected before TCRalphabeta/CD19-depleted stem cell transplant. These receptor sequences come from a boy aged 2 to 10 with acute lymphoblastic leukemia, due to receive a stem cell transplant.

The chain links TRBV5-1 to TRBJ1-1; D unclear. Between the trimmed V and J ends, which lost 5 bases and 5 bases, there was a span of 19 bases. The germline V gene has CDR1 SGHRS and CDR2 YFSETQ. This CDR3 has 15 amino acids. CDR3 in DNA: TGCGCCAGCAGGGAGGTCTTGGGCAGCAGGACTGAAGCTTTCTTT. It yields the protein CASREVLGSRTEAFF.

By share, this clonotype ranks as medium-sized. The CDR3 region is CASSLGVRGSPLHF. The CDR3 coding sequence is TGTGCCAGCAGCTTAGGGGTGAGGGGTTCACCCCTCCACTTT. The rearrangement joins TRBV7-2 to TRBJ1-6, with a possible D match to TRBD1 (5 bases). The germline V and J ends were trimmed by 1 base and 9 bases, with 10 bases remaining between them. CDR1 is SGHTA and CDR2 is FQGNSA in the germline V gene. The CDR3 runs to 14 residues.